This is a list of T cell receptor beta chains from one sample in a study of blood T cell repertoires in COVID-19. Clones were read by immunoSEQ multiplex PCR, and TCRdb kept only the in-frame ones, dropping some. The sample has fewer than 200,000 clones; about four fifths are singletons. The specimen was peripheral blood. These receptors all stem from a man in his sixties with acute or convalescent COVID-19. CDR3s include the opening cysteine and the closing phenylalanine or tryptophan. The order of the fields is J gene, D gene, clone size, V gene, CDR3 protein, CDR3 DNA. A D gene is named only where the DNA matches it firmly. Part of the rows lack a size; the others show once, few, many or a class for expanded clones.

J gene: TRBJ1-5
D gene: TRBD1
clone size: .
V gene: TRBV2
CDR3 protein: CASSERTGTNQPQHF
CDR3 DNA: TGTGCCAGCAGTGAACGGACAGGGACTAATCAGCCCCAGCATTTT

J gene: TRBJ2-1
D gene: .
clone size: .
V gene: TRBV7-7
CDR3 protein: CASSLKQGDNEQFF
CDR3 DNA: TGTGCCAGCAGCTTAAAACAGGGAGACAATGAGCAGTTCTTC

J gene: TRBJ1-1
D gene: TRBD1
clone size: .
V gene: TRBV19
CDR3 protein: CASSLPDRGNTEAFF
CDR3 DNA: TGTGCCAGTAGCCTTCCCGACAGGGGGAACACTGAAGCTTTCTTT

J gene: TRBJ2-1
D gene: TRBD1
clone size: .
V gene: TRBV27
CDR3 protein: CASSSSDRVEFF
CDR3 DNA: TGTGCCAGCAGTTCCTCGGACAGGGTTGAATTCTTC

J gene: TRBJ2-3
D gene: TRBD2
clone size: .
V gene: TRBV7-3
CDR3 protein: CASSYGTSGSTDTQYF
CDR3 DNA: TGTGCCAGCAGCTATGGGACTAGCGGAAGCACAGATACGCAGTATTTT

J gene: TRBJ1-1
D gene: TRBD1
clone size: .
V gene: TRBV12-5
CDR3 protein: CASALQGSTEAFF
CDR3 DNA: TGTGCTAGTGCCTTACAGGGGAGCACTGAAGCTTTCTTT

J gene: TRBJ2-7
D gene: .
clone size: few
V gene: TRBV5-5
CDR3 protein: CASSLGLTYEQYF
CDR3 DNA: TGTGCCAGCAGCTTGGGTCTTACCTACGAGCAGTACTTC

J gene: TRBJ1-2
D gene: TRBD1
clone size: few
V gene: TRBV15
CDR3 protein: CATSRDLQGAERGYTF
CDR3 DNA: TGTGCCACCAGCAGAGATCTTCAGGGGGCGGAACGAGGCTACACCTTC

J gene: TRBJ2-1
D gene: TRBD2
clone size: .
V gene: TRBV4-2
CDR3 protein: CASSQGGTNNEQFF
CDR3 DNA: TGTGCCAGCAGCCAAGGGGGGACTAACAATGAGCAGTTCTTC

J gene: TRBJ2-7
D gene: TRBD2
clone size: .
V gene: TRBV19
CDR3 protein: CASSMALAGVEQYF
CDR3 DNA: TGTGCCAGTAGTATGGCGCTAGCGGGAGTCGAGCAGTACTTC

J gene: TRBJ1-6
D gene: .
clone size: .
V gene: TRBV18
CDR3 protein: CASSPRQDRGLYNSPLHF
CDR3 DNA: TGTGCCAGCTCACCAAGGCAGGATAGGGGTCTCTATAATTCACCCCTCCACTTT

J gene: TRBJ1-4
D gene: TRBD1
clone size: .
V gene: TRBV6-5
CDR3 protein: CASRPGTVNEKLFF
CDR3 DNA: TGTGCCAGCAGGCCCGGGACAGTAAATGAAAAACTGTTTTTT

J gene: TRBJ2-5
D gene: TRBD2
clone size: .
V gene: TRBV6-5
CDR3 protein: CASSPGGETQYF
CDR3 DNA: TGTGCCAGCAGTCCGGGGGGGGAGACCCAGTACTTC

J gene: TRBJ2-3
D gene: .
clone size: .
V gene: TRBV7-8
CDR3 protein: CASSLRDIGADTQYF
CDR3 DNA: TGTGCCAGCAGCTTAAGGGACATTGGTGCCGATACGCAGTATTTT

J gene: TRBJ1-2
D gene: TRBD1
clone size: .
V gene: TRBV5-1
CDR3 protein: CASSLQGDKNGYTF
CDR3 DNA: TGCGCCAGCAGCTTGCAGGGGGATAAGAATGGCTACACCTTC

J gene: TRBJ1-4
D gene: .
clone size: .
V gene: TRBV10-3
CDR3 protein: CAISESTDEKLFF
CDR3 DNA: TGTGCCATCAGTGAGTCGACAGATGAAAAACTGTTTTTT

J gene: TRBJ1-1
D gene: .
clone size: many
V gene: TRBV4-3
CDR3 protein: CASSQEWEPHTEAFF
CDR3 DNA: TGCGCCAGCAGCCAAGAATGGGAGCCCCACACTGAAGCTTTCTTT

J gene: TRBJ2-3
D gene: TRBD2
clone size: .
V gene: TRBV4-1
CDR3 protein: CASSQAQAGGPADTQYF
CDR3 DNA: TGCGCCAGCAGCCAAGCTCAAGCGGGGGGGCCGGCAGATACGCAGTATTTT

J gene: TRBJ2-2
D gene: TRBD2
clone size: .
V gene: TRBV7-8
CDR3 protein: CASSLIAGGLTGELFF
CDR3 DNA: TGTGCCAGCAGCTTAATAGCGGGAGGGTTAACCGGGGAGCTGTTTTTT

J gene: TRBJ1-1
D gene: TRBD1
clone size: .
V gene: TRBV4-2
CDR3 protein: CASRLTGGPDTEAFF
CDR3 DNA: TGTGCCAGCAGGCTTACAGGGGGCCCTGACACTGAAGCTTTCTTT

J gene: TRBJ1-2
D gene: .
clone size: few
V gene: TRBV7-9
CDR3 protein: CASSLGGWGYTF
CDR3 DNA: TGTGCCAGCAGCTTAGGAGGCTGGGGCTACACCTTC

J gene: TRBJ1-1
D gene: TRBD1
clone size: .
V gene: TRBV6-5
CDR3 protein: CASTYRGSSTEAFF
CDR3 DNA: TGTGCCAGCACCTACAGGGGAAGCAGTACTGAAGCTTTCTTT

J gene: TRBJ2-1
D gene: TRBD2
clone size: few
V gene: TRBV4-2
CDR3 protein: CASSQATSGSYEQFF
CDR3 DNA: TGTGCCAGCAGCCAAGCAACTAGCGGGAGCTATGAGCAGTTCTTC

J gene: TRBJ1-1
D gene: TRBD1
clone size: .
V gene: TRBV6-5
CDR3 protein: CASSTTGGVRTEAFF
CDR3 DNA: TGTGCCAGCAGCACTACAGGGGGCGTGCGCACTGAAGCTTTCTTT

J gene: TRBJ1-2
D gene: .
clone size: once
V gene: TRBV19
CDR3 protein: CASSIGVGVIYGYTF
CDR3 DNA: TGTGCCAGTAGTATAGGGGTAGGGGTGATCTATGGCTACACCTTC

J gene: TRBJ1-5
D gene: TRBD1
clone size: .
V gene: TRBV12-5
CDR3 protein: CASGEGQASNQPQHF
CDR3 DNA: TGTGCTAGTGGGGAGGGACAGGCAAGCAATCAGCCCCAGCATTTT

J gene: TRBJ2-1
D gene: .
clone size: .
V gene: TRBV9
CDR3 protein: CASSVTDSRSYNEQFF
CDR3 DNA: TGTGCCAGCAGCGTAACAGACAGCCGCTCCTACAATGAGCAGTTCTTC

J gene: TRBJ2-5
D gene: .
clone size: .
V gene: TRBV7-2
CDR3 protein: CASSARSGRETQYF
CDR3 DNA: TGTGCCAGCAGCGCCCGATCAGGGAGGGAGACCCAGTACTTC

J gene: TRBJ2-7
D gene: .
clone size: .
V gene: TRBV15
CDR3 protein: CATSRDDVRAAYEQYF
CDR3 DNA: TGTGCCACCAGCAGAGATGATGTCAGGGCCGCCTACGAGCAGTACTTC

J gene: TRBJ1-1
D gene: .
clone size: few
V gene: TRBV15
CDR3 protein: CATSRGEGHVTEAFF
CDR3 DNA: TGTGCCACCAGCAGAGGAGAGGGCCACGTCACTGAAGCTTTCTTT

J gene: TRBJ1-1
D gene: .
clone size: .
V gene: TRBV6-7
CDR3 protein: CASSPCMRTEAFF
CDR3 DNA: TGTGCCAGCAGTCCTTGCATGCGGACTGAAGCTTTCTTT

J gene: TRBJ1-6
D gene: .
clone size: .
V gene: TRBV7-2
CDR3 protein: CASSLGSNNSPLHF
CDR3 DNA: TGTGCCAGCAGCTTAGGGAGCAATAATTCACCCCTCCACTTT